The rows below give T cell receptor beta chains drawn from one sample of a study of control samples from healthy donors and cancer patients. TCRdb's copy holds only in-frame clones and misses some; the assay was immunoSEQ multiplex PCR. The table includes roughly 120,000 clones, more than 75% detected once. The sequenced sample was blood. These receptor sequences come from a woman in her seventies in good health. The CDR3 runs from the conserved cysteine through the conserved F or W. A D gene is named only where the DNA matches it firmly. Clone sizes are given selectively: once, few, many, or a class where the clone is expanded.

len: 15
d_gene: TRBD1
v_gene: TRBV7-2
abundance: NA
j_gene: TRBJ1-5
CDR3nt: TGTGCCAGCAGCTTCGGACAGGGTTTGTATCAGCCCCAGCATTTT
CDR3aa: CASSFGQGLYQPQHF

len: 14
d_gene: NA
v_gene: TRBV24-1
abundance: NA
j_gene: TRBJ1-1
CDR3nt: TGTGCCACCAGTGAATCGGGGAGGTTCACTGAAGCTTTCTTT
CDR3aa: CATSESGRFTEAFF

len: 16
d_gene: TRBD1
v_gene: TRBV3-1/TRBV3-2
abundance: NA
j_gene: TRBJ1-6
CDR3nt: TGTGCCAGCAGCCCCAGACAGGGGGCCCGGAATTCACCCCTCCACTTT
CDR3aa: CASSPRQGARNSPLHF

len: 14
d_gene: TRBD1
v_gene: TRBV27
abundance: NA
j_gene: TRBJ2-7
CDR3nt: TGTGCCAGCAGTTACTGGGACAGGGGCTACGAGCAGTACTTC
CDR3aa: CASSYWDRGYEQYF

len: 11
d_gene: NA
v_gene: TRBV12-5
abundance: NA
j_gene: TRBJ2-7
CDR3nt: TGTGCTAGTGGTTTTGGGTACGAGCAGTACTTC
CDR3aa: CASGFGYEQYF

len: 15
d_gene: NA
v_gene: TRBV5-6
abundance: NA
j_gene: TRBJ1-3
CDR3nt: TGTGCCAGCAGCTTGGGGGGAATCCAAAGTGGATCCATATATTTT
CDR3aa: CASSLGGIQSGSIYF

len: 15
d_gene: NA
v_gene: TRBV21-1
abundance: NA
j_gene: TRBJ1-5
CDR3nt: TGTGCCAGCAGCAAAGGGAACCGGTTCAATCAGCCCCAGCATTTT
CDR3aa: CASSKGNRFNQPQHF

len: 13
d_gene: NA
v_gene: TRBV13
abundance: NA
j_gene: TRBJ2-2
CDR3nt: TGTGCCAGCAGCACCAGGGGCTACGGGGAGCTGTTTTTT
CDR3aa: CASSTRGYGELFF

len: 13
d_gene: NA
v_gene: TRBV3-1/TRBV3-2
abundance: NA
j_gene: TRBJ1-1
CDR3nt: TGTGCCAGCAGCCAAGATAAAGGGGCCGGAGCTTTCTTT
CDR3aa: CASSQDKGAGAFF

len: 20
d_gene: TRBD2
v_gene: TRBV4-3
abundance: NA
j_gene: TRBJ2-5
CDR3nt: TGCGCCAGCAGCCGGGCTCCGGGACTAGCGGGGGCCGGGTCTCAAGAGACCCAGTACTTC
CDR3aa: CASSRAPGLAGAGSQETQYF

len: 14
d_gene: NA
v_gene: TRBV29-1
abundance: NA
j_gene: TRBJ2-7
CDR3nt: TGCAGCGTCTTCGGCGGGACGGGGCTGGAGGAGCAGTACTTC
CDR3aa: CSVFGGTGLEEQYF

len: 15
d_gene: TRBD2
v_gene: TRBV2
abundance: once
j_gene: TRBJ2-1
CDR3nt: TGTGCCAGCAGTGCCGGCGGCGGGGGGAGAGATGAGCAGTTCTTC
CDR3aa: CASSAGGGGRDEQFF

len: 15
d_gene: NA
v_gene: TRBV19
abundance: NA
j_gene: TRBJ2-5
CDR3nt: TGTGCCAGTAGTGGCCTTCAGCGGTACCAAGAGACCCAGTACTTC
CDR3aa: CASSGLQRYQETQYF

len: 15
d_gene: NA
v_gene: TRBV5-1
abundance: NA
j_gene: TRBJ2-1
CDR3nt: TGCGCCAGCAGCTTGGACACAAACTCCTACAATGAGCAGTTCTTC
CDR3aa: CASSLDTNSYNEQFF

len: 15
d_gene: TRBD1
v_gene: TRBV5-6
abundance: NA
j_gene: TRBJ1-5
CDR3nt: TGTGCCAGCAGCAAGACAGGGGGCGGCAATCAGCCCCAGCATTTT
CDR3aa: CASSKTGGGNQPQHF

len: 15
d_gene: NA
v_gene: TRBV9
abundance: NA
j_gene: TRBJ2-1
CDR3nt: TGTGCCAGCAGCGTATCTCCGGGGGCCTACAATGAGCAGTTCTTC
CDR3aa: CASSVSPGAYNEQFF

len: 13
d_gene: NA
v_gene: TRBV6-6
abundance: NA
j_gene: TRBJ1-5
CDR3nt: TGTGCCATAGGTGGGGGAGGGAATCAGCCCCAGCATTTT
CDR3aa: CAIGGGGNQPQHF

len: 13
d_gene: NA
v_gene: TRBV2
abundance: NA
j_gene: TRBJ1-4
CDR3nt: TGTGCCAGCAGACAGGCCCTTAATGAAAAACTGTTTTTT
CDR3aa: CASRQALNEKLFF

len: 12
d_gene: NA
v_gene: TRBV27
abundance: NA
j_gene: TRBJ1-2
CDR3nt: TGTGCCAGCAGTCACCCAGGGGATGGCTACACCTTC
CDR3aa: CASSHPGDGYTF

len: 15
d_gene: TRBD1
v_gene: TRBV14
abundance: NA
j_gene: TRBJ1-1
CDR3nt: TGTGCCAGCAGCCAAGAGGGCAGGGGGGACACTGAAGCTTTCTTT
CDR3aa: CASSQEGRGDTEAFF

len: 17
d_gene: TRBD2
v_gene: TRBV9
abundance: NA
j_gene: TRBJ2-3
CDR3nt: TGTGCCAGCAGCGCCGGGACTAGCGGGGGAATCACAGATACGCAGTATTTT
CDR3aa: CASSAGTSGGITDTQYF

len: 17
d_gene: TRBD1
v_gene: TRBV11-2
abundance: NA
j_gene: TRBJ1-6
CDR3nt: TGTGCCAGCAGCACCGGACAGGGGGCCGCCTATAATTCACCCCTCCACTTT
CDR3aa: CASSTGQGAAYNSPLHF

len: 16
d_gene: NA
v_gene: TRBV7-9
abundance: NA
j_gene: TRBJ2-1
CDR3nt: TGTGCCAGCAGCTTACCTAAGGGTAAAACCTACAATGAGCAGTTCTTC
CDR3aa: CASSLPKGKTYNEQFF

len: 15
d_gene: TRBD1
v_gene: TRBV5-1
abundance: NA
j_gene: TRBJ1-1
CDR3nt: TGCGCCAGCTCCGGTTTAGGGGGCAAGGGCACTGAAGCTTTCTTT
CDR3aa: CASSGLGGKGTEAFF

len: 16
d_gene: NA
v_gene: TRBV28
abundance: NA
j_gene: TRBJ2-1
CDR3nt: TGTGCCAGCAGTTTACAGATCAGGGTCTCCTACAATGAGCAGTTCTTC
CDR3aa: CASSLQIRVSYNEQFF

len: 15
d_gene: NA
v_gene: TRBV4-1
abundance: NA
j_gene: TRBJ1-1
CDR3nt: TGCGCCAGCAGCCAAGTGGGGGGACTGAACACTGAAGCTTTCTTT
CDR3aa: CASSQVGGLNTEAFF

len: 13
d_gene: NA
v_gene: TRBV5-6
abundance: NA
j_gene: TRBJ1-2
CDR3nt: TGTGCCAGCAGCTTGGGGGCAGGGCATGGCTACACCTTC
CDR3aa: CASSLGAGHGYTF

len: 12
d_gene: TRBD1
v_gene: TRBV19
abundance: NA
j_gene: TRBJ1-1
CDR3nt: TGTGCCAGCAACGGACAGGTCCCTGAAGCTTTCTTT
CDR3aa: CASNGQVPEAFF

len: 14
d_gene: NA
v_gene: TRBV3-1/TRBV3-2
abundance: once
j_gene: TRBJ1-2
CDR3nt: TGTGCCAGCAGCCAAGACCCGCAGGGATCTGGCTACACCTTC
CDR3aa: CASSQDPQGSGYTF